One sample yielded the 24 T cell receptor beta chains listed below, sequenced in a study of blood T cell repertoires in COVID-19. Sequenced by immunoSEQ multiplex PCR; TCRdb stores in-frame clones only, minus some. Of 120,000 or so clones listed, 88% are singletons. What was sequenced was peripheral blood. These receptors all stem from a human donor in a cohort sampled during active COVID-19.

The chain carries TRBV15 and TRBJ2-7; possibly TRBD1 for D (5 bases). Germline lookup yields CDR1 LNHNV and CDR2 YYDKDF (reference sequence). CDR3 length: 15 amino acids. The V gene lost 1 base and the J gene lost 1 base, with 11 bases spanning the gap. CDR3 region: CATSRGGTGSYEQYF. As DNA, the CDR3 is TGTGCCACCAGCAGAGGGGGTACAGGATCCTACGAGCAGTACTTC.

The genes are TRBV7-9 and TRBJ1-1, with a tentative D call TRBD1 (6 bases). V dropped 6 bases and J dropped 6 bases, with 17 bases sitting between them. The CDR3 is made up of 14 amino acids. The V gene's germline CDR1 is SEHNR and CDR2 FQNEAQ (reference sequence). The chain's CDR3 is CASRGQPPGPEAFF. CDR3 nucleotide sequence: TGTGCCAGCAGGGGACAACCCCCAGGGCCTGAAGCTTTCTTT.

The V and J genes are TRBV27 and TRBJ1-2; 11 bases are a match to TRBD1. This CDR3 spans 18 amino acids. Per germline, CDR1 MNHEY and CDR2 SMNVEV (reference sequence). After removal of 6 bases from V and 2 bases from J, the junction contained 14 bases not matched to a gene. Written as DNA, the CDR3 is TGTGCCAGCAGCATATTTGCCGGGACAGGGGGGGGAAACTATGGCTACACCTTC. The encoded protein is CASSIFAGTGGGNYGYTF.

This sequence joins TRBV5-1 and TRBJ2-7, with unresolved D. Germline V gene sequence: CDR1 SGHRS, CDR2 YFSETQ. CDR3 length: 11 residues. V was pared by 0 bases and J by 12 bases, with 10 bases between. Written as DNA, the CDR3 is TGCGCCAGCAGCTTGGAGGAGCGTGCGTACTTC. Protein: CASSLEERAYF.

The chain carries TRBV7-2 and TRBJ2-7; TRBD2 aligns across 11 bases. This CDR3 is 15 amino acids long. V was clipped by 6 bases and J by 3 bases; unmatched bases: 7. The germline CDR1 and CDR2 sequences are SGHTA and FQGNSA. In DNA form, the CDR3 reads TGTGCCAGCAGTCGTTCCGGGACTAGCGGCTACGAGCAGTACTTC. It translates to CASSRSGTSGYEQYF.

The chain recombines TRBV28 with TRBJ1-3; D perhaps matches TRBD1 (6 bases). The ends were cut back, 2 bases at V and 0 bases at J, with 20 bases in the middle. The CDR3 has 19 amino acids. Germline V lookup: CDR1 MDHEN, CDR2 SYDVKM. The CDR3 DNA follows: TGTGCCAGCAGTTTAGGGGGGGGACAACTCTTAAGCTCTGGAAACACCATATATTTT. This sequence encodes CASSLGGGQLLSSGNTIYF.

J is TRBJ1-1 and V is TRBV19; no reliable D call. Germline values: CDR1 LNHDA, CDR2 SQIVND (reference sequence). V was pared by 5 bases and J by 0 bases, with 4 bases between. The CDR3 is made up of 12 amino acids. The CDR3 region has the DNA TGTGCCAGTAGTTCGGTGAACACTGAAGCTTTCTTT. As protein: CASSSVNTEAFF.

The rearrangement links TRBV2 to TRBJ1-2; a weak D match, TRBD1 (5 bases). Between the trimmed V and J ends, which lost 7 bases and 1 base, there was a span of 13 bases. The CDR3 spans 14 residues. The V gene's germline CDR1 is SNHLY and CDR2 FYNNEI. The CDR3 DNA reads as TGTGCCAGCACCCCGGGGGGGGGTAACTATGGCTACACCTTC. It is translated as CASTPGGGNYGYTF.

This clone was seen more than once but under ten times. This rearrangement joins TRBV7-9 to TRBJ1-3; D not certain. The V gene lost 3 bases and the J gene lost 8 bases, with 17 bases spanning the gap. This CDR3 has 15 amino acids. Germline V gene lookup returns CDR1 SEHNR and CDR2 FQNEAQ (reference sequence). This chain's CDR3 is CASSFGRYVEDTIYF. CDR3 DNA sequence: TGTGCCAGCAGCTTCGGTCGATATGTCGAAGACACCATATATTTT.

The CDR3 loop is CASSRPVWTATNYGYTF. The CDR3 DNA follows: TGTGCCAGCAGTCGACCCGTTTGGACAGCCACTAACTATGGCTACACCTTC. V and J are TRBV2 and TRBJ1-2; D possibly corresponds to TRBD1 (6 bases). Germline CDR1 is SNHLY and CDR2 is FYNNEI. This CDR3 spans 17 amino acids. V was trimmed by 5 bases and J by 0 bases, leaving 19 bases between them. Based on the CDR3 plus reference TRBV2 and TRBJ1-2, the full variable domain is EPEVTQTPSHQVTQMGQEVILRCVPISNHLYFYWYRQILGQKVEFLVSFYNNEISEKSEIFDDQFSVERPDGSNFTLKIRSTKLEDSAMYFCASSRPVWTATNYGYTFGSGTRLTVV.

The rearrangement joins TRBV29-1 to TRBJ2-3; possibly TRBD2 for D (6 bases). Looked up from germline, CDR1 is SQVTM and CDR2 is ANQGSEA. The CDR3 totals 13 residues. V was pared by 6 bases and J by 1 base, with 11 bases between. CDR3 in amino acids: CSVLREGTDTQYF. The CDR3 nucleotides are TGCAGCGTCCTAAGGGAGGGCACAGATACGCAGTATTTT.

This chain uses TRBV2 with TRBJ1-5; tentatively, D is TRBD1 (6 bases). This CDR3 spans 16 amino acids. The V gene lost 5 bases and the J gene lost 0 bases, with 14 bases spanning the gap. CDR1 is SNHLY and CDR2 is FYNNEI in the germline V gene. The CDR3 region is CASSPTMTGSNQPQHF. In DNA form, the CDR3 reads TGTGCCAGCAGTCCGACGATGACAGGTAGCAATCAGCCCCAGCATTTT.

The V call is TRBV5-6, the J call TRBJ1-2, with 8 bases aligning to TRBD1. J lost 8 bases, V lost 0 bases, and 9 bases had no gene match. This CDR3 has 15 amino acids. CDR1 SGHDT and CDR2 YYEEEE come from the germline V gene. This CDR3 reads CASSLGQGTNGGYTF. In DNA form, the CDR3 reads TGTGCCAGCAGCTTGGGACAGGGGACCAACGGGGGCTACACCTTC.

V is TRBV29-1 and J is TRBJ1-2; TRBD1 aligns across 9 bases. Germline-derived CDR1 and CDR2 are SQVTM and ANQGSEA. With 4 bases clipped from V and 1 base from J, the junction kept 4 bases outside the gene matches. The CDR3 length is 14 residues. The CDR3 loop reads CSVAQGAINYGYTF. The CDR3 DNA reads as TGCAGCGTTGCACAGGGGGCAATTAACTATGGCTACACCTTC.

Details on this clone: Other DNA sequences in the sample encode the same CDR3. V usage is TRBV7-2 and J usage is TRBJ2-7; D call uncertain. V shed 5 bases and J shed 0 bases, with 11 bases lying between them. CDR1 is SGHTA and CDR2 is FQGNSA in the germline V gene. The CDR3 length is 14 residues. The DNA of the CDR3 is TGTGCCAGCAGCCCGCCTAAAAGCTCCTACGAGCAGTACTTC. Protein sequence: CASSPPKSSYEQYF.

The chain employs TRBV5-1 and TRBJ1-3; 7 bases are a match to TRBD1. The CDR3 loop spans 16 amino acids. CDR1 and CDR2 (germline): SGHRS, YFSETQ. Trimming at V came to 2 bases and at J to 4 bases, leaving 9 bases not matched to a gene. CDR3 sequence reads: CASSLMGDRVGNTIYF. DNA of the CDR3: TGCGCCAGCAGCTTAATGGGGGACAGAGTGGGAAACACCATATATTTT.

The V call is TRBV10-3, the J call TRBJ1-6; TRBD1 is a possible D gene (6 bases). V lost 9 bases to trimming and J lost 13 bases, with 25 bases between them. Germline V gene sequence: CDR1 ENHRY, CDR2 SYGVKD. The CDR3 runs 15 residues. DNA of the CDR3: TGTGCCATACGCAATACCCAGGGGCCCGAGGTCCCCCTCCACTTT. Translation gives CAIRNTQGPEVPLHF.

The gene calls are TRBV30 and TRBJ1-5; 8 nucleotides agree with TRBD1. Germline assignment: CDR1 GTSNPN and CDR2 SVGIG (reference sequence). This CDR3 has 14 amino acids. Germline trimming cut 2 bases from V and 7 bases from J; bases unmatched to any gene: 7. The CDR3 spells CAWSIGQGDQPQHF. CDR3 coding DNA: TGTGCCTGGAGTATTGGACAGGGTGACCAGCCCCAGCATTTT.

The chain has TRBV19 and TRBJ2-1; tentative D call: TRBD1 (5 bases). The germline CDR1 and CDR2 sequences are LNHDA and SQIVND (reference sequence). V was shortened by 7 bases and J by 4 bases, with 14 bases between the two germline ends. This CDR3 spans 14 amino acids. The CDR3 loop reads CASTGADKYNEQFF. Here the CDR3 DNA reads TGTGCCAGTACTGGGGCCGATAAATACAATGAGCAGTTCTTC.

This chain links TRBV2 with TRBJ1-6, with no clear D. The CDR3 length is 16 residues. CDR1 and CDR2 (germline): SNHLY, FYNNEI. The V gene lost 8 bases and the J gene lost 9 bases, with 23 bases spanning the gap. The CDR3 loop is CASGLMVSSAASPLHF. The CDR3 DNA sequence: TGTGCCAGCGGCCTAATGGTGTCCTCCGCGGCTTCACCCCTCCACTTT.

This clone has just one count. The rearrangement uses TRBV2 and TRBJ2-1, with no clear D. Trimming cost V 3 bases and J 7 bases, with 7 bases left between them. CDR1 and CDR2 from the germline V gene are SNHLY and FYNNEI. The CDR3 extends over 12 amino acids. Here the CDR3 reads CASSEAVNEQFF. The CDR3 DNA follows: TGTGCCAGCAGTGAGGCCGTAAATGAGCAGTTCTTC.

The CDR3: CASSSRTSSTDTQYF. The CDR3 nucleotides are TGTGCCAGCAGTTCGCGGACTAGTTCCACAGATACGCAGTATTTT. The chain links TRBV2 to TRBJ2-3; the match to TRBD2 covers 7 bases. The J segment lost 2 bases and the V segment lost 5 bases, leaving 7 bases of the junction unmatched. Germline loops: CDR1 SNHLY, CDR2 FYNNEI. CDR3 length equals 15 residues.

The chain combines TRBV19 with TRBJ1-5, with D perhaps matching TRBD1 (5 bases). CDR3 length: 18 amino acids. Germline V gives CDR1 LNHDA, CDR2 SQIVND (reference sequence). With 1 base removed from V and 1 base from J, the gap between germline ends came to 17 bases. This CDR3 is CASSIAVSQGQSNQPQHF. In DNA, the CDR3 is TGTGCCAGTAGTATAGCGGTCTCCCAGGGTCAGAGCAATCAGCCCCAGCATTTT.

The chain is built from TRBV27 and TRBJ2-5, with D unclear. Trimming cost V 2 bases and J 9 bases, with 4 bases left between them. CDR3 length: 10 amino acids. Germline V CDR1 and CDR2: MNHEY, SMNVEV (reference sequence). CDR3 coding DNA: TGTGCCAGCAGTTTACTCCCCCAGTACTTC. As protein: CASSLLPQYF.